The 15 T cell receptor beta chains in this list originate from one sample, sequenced in a study of post-analysis software for immune sequencing data. These receptors' antigens are unknown. The library was made from cDNA and included unique molecular identifiers. TCRdb re-derived calls from the PCR reads in MiXCR, one entry per CDR3 protein. The table includes around 770,000 distinct CDR3 sequences, 46% detected once. Findings and limits, study-wide: Elevated frequency relative to controls characterized four or five TRBV segments in patients, TRBV5-6, TRBV5-1 and TRBV20-1 among them.

The sequenced material came from blood. The receptors shown here come from a girl between 10 and 17 years old with multiple sclerosis.

This clonotype was seen only a few times. The rearrangement links TRBV7-9 to TRBJ2-6, with TRBD2 matching over 7 bases. Germline CDR1 SEHNR, CDR2 FQNEAQ (reference sequence). Trimming took 5 bases from V and 0 from J; bases not matched to a gene: 7. The CDR3 runs 17 residues. Written as DNA, the CDR3 is TGTGCCAGCAGCCAAGGGAGGGGTAGCTCTGGGGCCAACGTCCTGACTTTC. Translating gives CASSQGRGSSGANVLTF.

This clonotype has a handful of counts. The chain couples TRBV27 to TRBJ2-3; D is uncertain. The V end was cut by 6 bases, the J end by 6 bases, with 16 bases between. Germline values: CDR1 MNHEY, CDR2 SMNVEV (reference sequence). The CDR3 has 14 residues. The CDR3 DNA is TGTGCCAGCAGGCCGGGCTTAGCCGGGGATACGCAGTATTTT. Translating it yields CASRPGLAGDTQYF.

This clonotype was seen a handful of times. The chain links TRBV20-1 to TRBJ2-1; TRBD2 aligns across 7 bases. Germline V CDR1 and CDR2: DFQATT, SNEGSKA (reference sequence). The CDR3 spans 13 residues. J gave up 9 bases and V 1 base, and 6 bases lay outside the gene matches. CDR3 sequence: CSARGTRLFEQFF. CDR3 in DNA: TGCAGTGCTAGAGGGACTAGGTTGTTTGAGCAGTTCTTC.

This clonotype was seen more than once but under ten times. The chain carries TRBV30 and TRBJ2-4; 11 positions agree with TRBD2. This CDR3 has 16 amino acids. The germline V gene has CDR1 GTSNPN and CDR2 SVGIG (reference sequence). With 7 bases clipped from V and 0 bases from J, the junction kept 8 bases outside the gene matches. The CDR3 sequence: CASTVAGGLAKNIQYF. CDR3 coding DNA: TGTGCCTCCACCGTAGCGGGAGGGCTAGCCAAAAACATTCAGTACTTC.

In its sample, this clonotype was seen once. V and J are TRBV9 and TRBJ2-5, with D possibly TRBD2 on 6 matching bases. This CDR3 region has 14 residues. Trimming stripped 0 bases from V and 11 bases from J, with 17 bases between. The germline gives CDR1 SGDLS, CDR2 YYNGEE. CDR3 sequence: CASSVGGASGEQYF. The CDR3 region has the DNA TGTGCCAGCAGCGTAGGAGGGGCCTCGGGAGAGCAGTACTTC.

The J gene is TRBJ1-4, the V gene TRBV5-5; D uncertain. This CDR3 comprises 13 residues. The germline V gene encodes CDR1 SGHKS and CDR2 YYEKEE (reference sequence). The V and J ends lost 7 bases and 4 bases respectively, with 11 bases between them. The CDR3 reads CASSRSFNEKLFF. CDR3 sequence (DNA): TGTGCCAGCTCAAGGAGTTTTAATGAAAAACTGTTTTTT. Filled out from reference TRBV5-5 and TRBJ1-4, the complete variable domain reads DAGVTQSPTHLIKTRGQQVTLRCSPISGHKSVSWYQQVLGQGPQFIFQYYEKEERGRGNFPDRFSARQFPNYSSELNVNALLLGDSALYLCASSRSFNEKLFFGSGTQLSVL.

This clonotype was found a few times. The chain is built from TRBV12-5 and TRBJ1-1; unclear D gene. CDR1 LGHNT and CDR2 FRNRAP come from the germline V gene. The CDR3 is 13 residues long. V lost 5 bases to trimming and J lost 5 bases, with 12 bases between them. The CDR3 coding sequence is TGTGCTAGTGGTCCAGGACCTGGGACTGAAGCTTTCTTT. Amino acids: CASGPGPGTEAFF.

This clonotype was seen a few times. The rearrangement uses TRBV7-9 and TRBJ1-1; possible D gene TRBD1, 5 bases. V was shortened by 1 base and J by 8 bases, with 11 bases between the two germline ends. The V gene's germline CDR1 is SEHNR and CDR2 FQNEAQ (reference sequence). This CDR3 comprises 13 residues. The CDR3 protein is CASSLDGRDEAFF. DNA for the CDR3: TGTGCCAGCAGCTTAGATGGCAGGGACGAAGCTTTCTTT.

V usage is TRBV18 and J usage is TRBJ2-7; TRBD2 matches 7 bases. The V segment lost 1 base and the J segment 2 bases; nucleotides outside the gene matches: 8. The CDR3 contains 16 residues. Per germline, CDR1 KGHSH and CDR2 LQKENI. The CDR3 DNA is TGTGCCAGCTCACCACGGGAGGGCGGGAAAGCCTACGAGCAGTACTTC. Protein sequence: CASSPREGGKAYEQYF.

The V call is TRBV6-5, the J call TRBJ1-2; D remains ambiguous. V was shortened by 3 bases and J by 8 bases, with 10 bases between the two germline ends. Germline V gene data show CDR1 as MNHEY and CDR2 as SVGAGI. This CDR3 is 12 amino acids long. The DNA of the CDR3 is TGTGCCAGCAGTTATGGTGGGCGAGGCTACACCTTC. Amino acid sequence: CASSYGGRGYTF.

The CDR3 loop is CATHPGVAQLNTEAFF. As DNA, the CDR3 is TGTGCCACCCATCCCGGGGTCGCGCAACTGAACACTGAAGCTTTCTTT. The chain employs TRBV6-2 or TRBV6-3 and TRBJ1-1; D is uncertain. The CDR3 is made up of 16 amino acids. Germline CDR1 is MNHEY and CDR2 is SVGEGT. Trimming took 10 bases from V and 0 from J, leaving 21 bases between them.

The V and J genes are TRBV24-1 and TRBJ2-5; D is unclear. The CDR3 spans 14 residues. The V end lost 2 bases, the J end lost 5 bases, and 11 bases lay between the germline ends. Germline V CDR1 and CDR2: KGHDR, SFDVKD. CDR3 sequence reads: CATSDSPVPETQYF. The CDR3 coding sequence is TGTGCCACCAGTGATTCCCCGGTGCCGGAGACCCAGTACTTC.

This clonotype was observed a few times. The rearrangement links TRBV24-1 to TRBJ2-1; the D gene could be TRBD1 or TRBD2 (5 bases each). Germline V gene lookup returns CDR1 KGHDR and CDR2 SFDVKD. This CDR3 has 19 amino acids. Trimming removed 11 bases from V and 3 bases from J, with 31 bases in between. DNA for the CDR3: TGTGCCAACCAAAGGGGTGGGGGAGCGACCTTGCAGAACTACAATGAGCAGTTCTTC. Translation gives CANQRGGGATLQNYNEQFF.

The V and J genes are TRBV10-3 and TRBJ2-7; TRBD1 might be the D (5 bases). V was shortened by 0 bases and J by 5 bases, with 11 bases between the two germline ends. The CDR3 runs to 14 residues. Germline lookup yields CDR1 ENHRY and CDR2 SYGVKD. The CDR3 coding sequence is TGTGCCATCAGTGAGTCGACAGCAGGCCACGAGCAGTACTTC. It codes for CAISESTAGHEQYF.

This clonotype has only one observation. The J gene is TRBJ1-2, the V gene TRBV3-1; 7 positions match TRBD1. This CDR3 is 16 amino acids long. Germline assignment: CDR1 LGHDT and CDR2 YNNKEL (reference sequence). V lost 1 base and J lost 7; bases outside the gene matches: 12. The CDR3 reads CASSQVGTGELGGYTF. CDR3 sequence (DNA): TGTGCCAGCAGCCAAGTGGGTACAGGGGAGTTGGGTGGCTACACCTTC.